This T cell receptor (beta chain) came from a study of naive and memory T cell subsets. This clonotype was observed many times. Its antigen is undetermined. CD4+ T cell IFNgamma after overnight CMV lysate exposure gave donor CMV status. Cells stained for CD3, CD4, CD8, CD45RA and CD27 were sorted into four subsets. Whole-study results and caveats: Between naive and memory subsets, TCR abundance power law exponents differed. Especially in CD8 cells, naive repertoires contained a few larger clonotypes, possibly CD45RA-re-expressing memory cells.

The beta constant-region primer was an equimolar mix of two oligonucleotides covering TRBC1 and TRBC2. Four rounds of PCR amplified the ligated cDNA using nested alpha and beta constant-region primers plus SP2. A single record per CDR3 protein comes from TCRdb applying MiXCR to the UMI-ligation and nested PCR reads. The table shows just over 80,000 distinct CDR3 sequences, with over 8.5% occurring only once. J lost 3 bases, V lost 3 bases, and 8 bases had no gene match. The length of the CDR3 is 15 residues. The germline gives CDR1 SQVTM, CDR2 ANQGSEA. The chain uses TRBV29-1 and TRBJ2-3; 8 bases agree with TRBD2. The specimen sequenced was naive CD8+ T cells from blood. The clonotype was recovered from a human donor in good health. CDR3 sequence (DNA): TGCAGCGTTGAGATCACGGGAGGGAGGACAGATACGCAGTATTTT. It yields the protein CSVEITGGRTDTQYF.